The next 26 T cell receptor beta chains were all read from a single sample in a study of tumor and adjacent non-tumor tissue in lung cancer. No cell sorting was done before RNA was extracted from the tissue. A modified ARM-PCR protocol with three rounds of nested PCR amplified TCRbeta. TCRdb fed the multiplex PCR reads into MiXCR, producing one record per CDR3 protein. The sample consists of about 200,000 distinct CDR3 sequences, about 71% of them appearing once. Sequencing was performed on lung tumor tissue. The receptor set was obtained from a man in his sixties with non-small cell lung cancer.

There are a few counts of this clonotype. The chain has TRBV10-1 and TRBJ1-5, with a tentative D call TRBD1 (6 bases). CDR3 length: 14 residues. The germline CDR1 and CDR2 sequences are WNHNN and SYGVQD (reference sequence). The V end was cut by 7 bases, the J end by 2 bases, with 12 bases between. The CDR3: CASNQGQGNQPQHF. The CDR3 region has the DNA TGCGCCAGCAATCAGGGGCAGGGCAATCAGCCCCAGCATTTT.

Worth noting for this clonotype: Being one base from a much bigger clone, this may be a read error. The chain links TRBV11-2 to TRBJ1-6; 7 bases are shared with TRBD1. This CDR3 has 14 amino acids. With 7 bases clipped from V and 10 bases from J, the junction kept 10 bases outside the gene matches. Germline loops: CDR1 SGHAT, CDR2 FQNNGV. CDR3 sequence (DNA): TGTGCCAGCATACGACAGGGTGTAGGATCACCCCTCCACTTT. Translating it yields CASIRQGVGSPLHF.

About this clonotype itself: A read error may explain this, as a much larger clone is one base away. V usage is TRBV4-2 and J usage is TRBJ1-5; D call uncertain. The CDR3 consists of 14 residues. Germline V lookup: CDR1 LGHNA, CDR2 YNFKEQ. The CDR3 bases are TGTGCCAGCAGCCAAGATGACGGGAATCAGCACCAGCATTTT. This gives the protein CASSQDDGNQHQHF.

This chain connects TRBV5-1 to TRBJ2-1; possibly TRBD2 for D (5 bases). V gave up 2 bases and J gave up 0 bases, with 12 bases separating them. Looked up from germline, CDR1 is SGHRS and CDR2 is YFSETQ. The CDR3 sequence is 16 residues long. CDR3 in amino acids: CASSFGAATSYNEQFF. Here the CDR3 DNA reads TGCGCCAGCAGCTTCGGAGCGGCTACCTCCTACAATGAGCAGTTCTTC.

The rearrangement joins TRBV20-1 to TRBJ2-1; tentatively, D is TRBD2 (6 bases). Germline V gene sequence: CDR1 DFQATT, CDR2 SNEGSKA (reference sequence). CDR3 length: 15 amino acids. Trimming removed 6 bases at V and 6 bases at J, with 21 bases between. The CDR3, as DNA: TGCAGTGCCGACTGGACTATCGGGAGTGGCAATGAGCAGTTCTTC. This encodes CSADWTIGSGNEQFF.

About this clonotype itself: A clone one base away is much larger, so this may be a read error. The chain's CDR3 is CAGSKHRQASYVISQYF. In nucleotides, the CDR3 is TGTGCCGGCAGTAAACACCGACAGGCCTCTTATGTTATATCCCAGTACTTC. The chain recombines TRBV6-1 with TRBJ2-5; D is possibly TRBD1 (6 bases). In germline, CDR1 is MNHNS, CDR2 SASEGT. The CDR3 loop spans 17 amino acids.

As regards this clonotype: This sequence may be a read error, since a much larger clone differs from it by one base. The rearrangement uses TRBV4-3 and TRBJ1-1, with a tentative D call TRBD1 (5 bases). The CDR3 extends over 12 amino acids. Trimming took 1 base from V and 10 from J, leaving 10 bases between them. Per the germline V gene, CDR1 is LGHNA and CDR2 is YSLEER. DNA of the CDR3: TGCGCCAGCAGCCAAGGTAAGGGGCGAGCTTTCTTT. Its translation is CASSQGKGRAFF.

The rearrangement uses TRBV6-1 and TRBJ2-7; the match to TRBD1 covers 8 bases. The CDR3 covers 12 residues. Germline V lookup: CDR1 MNHNS, CDR2 SASEGT. V lost 10 bases, J lost 5 bases, and 7 bases stayed unmatched. The chain's CDR3 is CATRTGTDEQYF. The DNA of the CDR3 is TGTGCCACCAGGACAGGGACCGACGAGCAGTACTTC.

The chain carries TRBV20-1 and TRBJ2-7; 10 bases agree with TRBD2. This CDR3 contains 13 residues. V lost 4 bases to trimming and J lost 6 bases; unmatched junction nucleotides: 6. Germline lookup yields CDR1 DFQATT and CDR2 SNEGSKA (reference sequence). CDR3 nucleotide sequence: TGCAGTGCTAAAAGACTAGCGGGCCGCGAGCAGTACTTC. Translation: CSAKRLAGREQYF.

A single count supports this clonotype. A much larger clone differs from this one at a single base, so this may be a read error. The chain has TRBV20-1 and TRBJ2-1; 10 nucleotides match TRBD2. The CDR3 has 14 amino acids. From germline, CDR1 is DFQATT and CDR2 SNEGSKA (reference sequence). J was trimmed by 6 bases and V by 5 bases; bases with no gene match: 7. CDR3 nucleotides: TGCAGTGCTCGTCAGCGGGGGGGCCTCAATGAGCAGTTCTTC. It encodes CSARQRGGLNEQFF.

V and J are TRBV30 and TRBJ1-5, with D perhaps matching TRBD1 (6 bases). Germline CDR1 is GTSNPN and CDR2 is SVGIG (reference sequence). The CDR3 has 14 residues. V gave up 0 bases and J gave up 4 bases, with 10 bases separating them. The CDR3 region has the DNA TGTGCCTGGAGTGTACTGGACAGAAATCAGCCCCAGCATTTT. Translated, it gives CAWSVLDRNQPQHF. Full variable domain (missing parts from reference TRBV30 and TRBJ1-5): SQTIHQWPATLVQPVGSPLSLECTVEGTSNPNLYWYRQAAGRGLQLLFYSVGIGQISSEVPQNLSASRPQDRQFILSSKKLLLSDSGFYLCAWSVLDRNQPQHFGDGTRLSIL.

The chain uses TRBV11-1 and TRBJ1-1; 7 positions agree with TRBD1. The V segment lost 8 bases and the J segment 14 bases; nucleotides outside the gene matches: 20. CDR1 and CDR2 from the germline V gene are SGHAT and FQDESV (reference sequence). The CDR3 has 14 amino acids. CDR3 in DNA: TGTGCCAGCCGTACTGGGACAGTGAACACTGAAGTCTTCTTT. Encoded protein: CASRTGTVNTEVFF.

Regarding this clonotype: This may be a read error: a much more frequent sequence differs by one nucleotide. This chain links TRBV6-6 with TRBJ2-7, with D perhaps being TRBD1 or TRBD2 (6 bases each). There are 15 residues in the CDR3. CDR1 MNHNY and CDR2 SVGAGI come from the germline V gene (reference sequence). V lost 7 bases and J lost 3, with 19 bases in between. The CDR3 DNA follows: TGTGCCAGCACTCAGGGGTATAGCGGAAACTACGAGCAGTACTTC. This encodes CASTQGYSGNYEQYF.

On this clonotype itself: A much larger clone differs by one base, so this may be a read error. The CDR3 coding sequence is TGTGCCAGCATCAAGACTAGGGATTCCGGGGAGCAGTACTTC. This codes for CASIKTRDSGEQYF. The gene calls are TRBV6-5 and TRBJ2-7, with D possibly TRBD2 on 6 matching bases. The CDR3 has 14 amino acids. Trimming took 7 bases from V and 7 from J, leaving 20 bases between them. Germline V CDR1 and CDR2: MNHEY, SVGAGI.

With regard to this clonotype: No conserved phenylalanine or tryptophan ends this CDR3, so it is likely a read error. This chain joins TRBV11-2 and TRBJ2-5; D unclear. The germline gives CDR1 SGHAT, CDR2 FQNNGV. The CDR3 contains 13 residues. The CDR3 is CGSSLGQKETQYI. Here the CDR3 DNA reads TGTGGCAGCAGCTTAGGCCAGAAAGAGACACAGTACATC.

Regarding this clonotype: A junction end diverges from the germline sequence, so it may reflect a read error. The V gene is TRBV29-1, the J gene TRBJ2-6; D may correspond to TRBD1 or TRBD2 (5 bases each). The CDR3 is 14 residues long. In germline, CDR1 is SQVTM, CDR2 ANQGSEA. CDR3 coding DNA: TGCGGCGTCGAGGGTATCTCTGGGGCCAACGTTCTGACTTTC. It translates to CGVEGISGANVLTF.

Worth noting for this clonotype: Possible read error: a much larger clone is one base away. The chain combines TRBV20-1 with TRBJ2-2; the D gene is possibly TRBD2 (6 bases). Germline CDR1 reads DFQATT; CDR2 reads SNEGSKA (reference sequence). The length of the CDR3 is 15 residues. CDR3 DNA: TGCAGTGCTAGGAGGACGGACTATAACACCGGGGAGATGTTTTTT. This gives the protein CSARRTDYNTGEMFF.

Remarks on this clonotype: One end of the junction varies from germline; a read error may be responsible. The rearrangement uses TRBV20-1 and TRBJ2-7; 8 bases are a match to TRBD2. Germline V gene sequence: CDR1 DFQATT, CDR2 SNEGSKA (reference sequence). This CDR3 region has 16 residues. The CDR3 DNA reads TGTAATGCTTTGACTAGCGACCGACTTATCTCCTACGAGCAGTACTTC. It encodes CNALTSDRLISYEQYF.

Note on this clonotype: Lacking the conserved final phenylalanine or tryptophan, this CDR3 likely reflects a read error. The chain links TRBV7-2 to TRBJ2-4; D perhaps matches TRBD1 (6 bases). The CDR3 has 15 residues. The V gene lost 5 bases and the J gene lost 1 base, with 12 bases spanning the gap. Germline V gene lookup returns CDR1 SGHTA and CDR2 FQGNSA. The CDR3 loop reads CASSSHTGAKNIQYL. The CDR3 bases are TGTGCCAGCAGCAGCCATACAGGGGCCAAAAACATTCAGTACTTG.

Comments on this clonotype: At one of its ends the junction is not consistent with the germline gene, which may arise from a read error. V and J are TRBV11-2 and TRBJ1-1, with no clear D. CDR3 length equals 15 residues. Germline V gene sequence: CDR1 SGHAT, CDR2 FQNNGV. The CDR3 spells CASSALGKQNTEAFF. For the CDR3, the DNA is TGTGCCAGCAGCGCATTGGGAAAGCAGAACACCGAAGCTTTCTTT. Complete variable domain (other parts from reference TRBV11-2 and TRBJ1-1): EAGVAQSPRYKIIEKRQSVAFWCNPISGHATLYWYQQILGQGPKLLIQFQNNGVVDDSQLPKDRFSAERLKGVDSTLKIQPAKLEDSAVYLCASSALGKQNTEAFFGQGTRLTVV.

The V and J genes are TRBV20-1 and TRBJ2-3, with D unclear. The end of the DNA aligns better with TRBJ1-5, so the J call may be wrong. The CDR3 runs to 14 residues. The germline CDR1 and CDR2 sequences are DFQATT and SNEGSKA (reference sequence). The CDR3 region has the DNA TGCAGTGCTAGGGTGGGAACTAACACATATACGCAGCATTTT. Translated, it gives CSARVGTNTYTQHF.

The V call is TRBV5-1, the J call TRBJ2-1; D tentatively reads TRBD1 or TRBD2 (6 bases each). The CDR3 is made up of 14 amino acids. V shed 0 bases and J shed 8 bases, with 12 bases lying between them. Germline loops: CDR1 SGHRS, CDR2 YFSETQ. CDR3 sequence: CASSLAQGGDEQFF. In DNA form, the CDR3 reads TGCGCCAGCAGCTTGGCACAGGGCGGGGATGAGCAGTTCTTC. The full variable domain, completed using reference TRBV5-1 and TRBJ2-1, is KAGVTQTPRYLIKTRGQQVTLSCSPISGHRSVSWYQQTPGQGLQFLFEYFSETQRNKGNFPGRFSGRQFSNSRSEMNVSTLELGDSALYLCASSLAQGGDEQFFGPGTRLTVL.

This clonotype was recorded many times. The gene calls are TRBV11-2 and TRBJ2-3; TRBD2 matches 15 bases. The CDR3 consists of 16 residues. V shed 5 bases and J 7 bases; nucleotides not matched to a gene: 7. Germline V lookup: CDR1 SGHAT, CDR2 FQNNGV. The CDR3 bases are TGTGCCAGCAGCACCGGACTAGCGGGGGGGCGAAATACGCAGTATTTT. This encodes CASSTGLAGGRNTQYF.

This clonotype has just a few counts. This chain joins TRBV20-1 and TRBJ1-1; 7 bases match TRBD1. J lost 0 bases, V lost 5 bases, and 15 bases had no gene match. The CDR3 has 17 amino acids. The germline V gene encodes CDR1 DFQATT and CDR2 SNEGSKA (reference sequence). CDR3 sequence reads: CSAPDPGQPNMNTEAFF. DNA of the CDR3: TGCAGTGCTCCCGACCCGGGACAGCCTAACATGAACACTGAAGCTTTCTTT.

The sample holds many counts of this clonotype. At one boundary the junction diverges from the germline segment, which might be a read error. The chain is built from TRBV20-1 and TRBJ2-2, with 10 bases matching TRBD1. The V gene's germline CDR1 is DFQATT and CDR2 SNEGSKA (reference sequence). The CDR3 consists of 13 residues. The CDR3 region has the DNA TGCAGTGTTAGACAGGGGGCCACCGGGGAGCTGTTTTTT. Protein product: CSVRQGATGELFF.

About this clonotype: A single base separates this from a much larger clone, so it may be a read error. The chain employs TRBV6-1 and TRBJ2-2, with D hard to call. The germline V gene has CDR1 MNHNS and CDR2 SASEGT. The ends were cut back, 6 bases at V and 2 bases at J, with 10 bases in the middle. This CDR3 comprises 14 residues. The CDR3 spells CASRKLVNTGELFF. The DNA of the CDR3 is TGTGCCAGCAGAAAACTGGTAAACACCGGGGAGCTGTTTTTT.